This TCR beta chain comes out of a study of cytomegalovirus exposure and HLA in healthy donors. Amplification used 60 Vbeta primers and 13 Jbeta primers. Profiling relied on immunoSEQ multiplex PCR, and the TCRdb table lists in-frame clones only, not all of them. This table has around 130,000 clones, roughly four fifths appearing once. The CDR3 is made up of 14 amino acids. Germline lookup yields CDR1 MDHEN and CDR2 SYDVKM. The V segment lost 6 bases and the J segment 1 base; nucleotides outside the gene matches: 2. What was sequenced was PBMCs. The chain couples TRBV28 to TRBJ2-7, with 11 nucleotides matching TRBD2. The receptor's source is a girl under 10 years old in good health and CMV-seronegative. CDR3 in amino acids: CASRGLAESYEQYF. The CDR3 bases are TGTGCCAGCAGGGGACTAGCGGAGTCCTACGAGCAGTACTTC.